This passage covers 30 T cell receptor beta chains from one sample sequenced in a study of shared clonotypes between healthy human individuals. Here immunoSEQ multiplex PCR was the method, and the copy in TCRdb shows in-frame clones only, minus some. Among more than 1,200,000 clones listed, 98% to 99% were seen once. Sequencing was performed on naive CD4+ T cells sorted from blood. The subset denotes: CD45RA+ positively selected. The receptors were gathered from a man between 25 and 39 years old in good health.

This chain connects TRBV4-1 to TRBJ2-7, with D tentatively TRBD1 or TRBD2 (5 bases each). Germline CDR1 is MGHRA and CDR2 is YSYEKL. The CDR3 has 15 amino acids. Trimming pared 0 bases from V and 2 bases from J, leaving 11 bases between. The chain's CDR3 is CASSQDHGGTYEQYF. The CDR3, as DNA: TGCGCCAGCAGCCAAGATCATGGGGGAACCTACGAGCAGTACTTC.

The chain joins TRBV2 to TRBJ2-5; tentatively, D is TRBD1 (6 bases). The germline V gene has CDR1 SNHLY and CDR2 FYNNEI. This CDR3 is built from 13 residues. V dropped 8 bases and J dropped 5 bases, with 15 bases sitting between them. The CDR3 coding sequence is TGTGCCAGCGCCCCGAGGGGGTGGGAGACCCAGTACTTC. The encoded protein is CASAPRGWETQYF.

CDR3 nucleotide sequence: TGTGCCTGGAGTGTACTGGCGGGAGCTTCCTACAATGAGCAGTTCTTC. It encodes CAWSVLAGASYNEQFF. The chain joins TRBV30 to TRBJ2-1; 7 bases are a match to TRBD2. The CDR3 has 16 amino acids. V trimming: 0 bases; J trimming: 1 base; junction bases outside the gene matches: 6. The germline gives CDR1 GTSNPN, CDR2 SVGIG (reference sequence). The whole variable domain, remainder taken from reference TRBV30 and TRBJ2-1, is SQTIHQWPATLVQPVGSPLSLECTVEGTSNPNLYWYRQAAGRGLQLLFYSVGIGQISSEVPQNLSASRPQDRQFILSSKKLLLSDSGFYLCAWSVLAGASYNEQFFGPGTRLTVL.

The chain has TRBV19 and TRBJ1-1; 7 bases line up with TRBD1. The J segment lost 1 base and the V segment lost 8 bases, leaving 7 bases of the junction unmatched. This CDR3 spans 14 amino acids. Germline V CDR1 and CDR2: LNHDA, SQIVND (reference sequence). CDR3 DNA sequence: TGTGCCAGTGGAACAGGGGACACGAACACTGAAGCTTTCTTT. Its translation: CASGTGDTNTEAFF.

This rearrangement joins TRBV29-1 to TRBJ2-7; possible D gene TRBD2, 6 bases. In germline, CDR1 is SQVTM, CDR2 ANQGSEA. V was clipped by 7 bases and J by 3 bases, with 13 bases between them. The CDR3 loop spans 12 amino acids. The DNA for the CDR3 is TGCAGCGCCGGGACTGACAACTACGAGCAGTACTTC. This gives the protein CSAGTDNYEQYF.

This chain links TRBV27 with TRBJ2-5, with TRBD1 as a possible D gene (5 bases). Trimming shortened V by 2 bases and J by 0 bases, and 10 bases separated the two germline ends. The CDR3 totals 15 residues. CDR1 and CDR2 from the germline V gene are MNHEY and SMNVEV (reference sequence). CDR3 DNA: TGTGCCAGCAGTTTAGACAGAGAGTACCAAGAGACCCAGTACTTC. Translated: CASSLDREYQETQYF.

On this clone: Distinct nucleotide sequences in the sample also encode this CDR3. The rearrangement links TRBV28 to TRBJ1-1, with D uncertain. With 3 bases removed from V and 4 bases from J, the gap between germline ends came to 6 bases. Per germline, CDR1 MDHEN and CDR2 SYDVKM. The length of the CDR3 is 12 residues. Here the CDR3 DNA reads TGTGCCAGCAGTTTGAGTCTCACTGAAGCTTTCTTT. Encoded protein: CASSLSLTEAFF.

The genes are TRBV27 and TRBJ2-7; D possibly uses TRBD1 or TRBD2 (6 bases each). CDR1 is MNHEY and CDR2 is SMNVEV in the germline V gene (reference sequence). This CDR3 has 13 amino acids. Trimming removed 5 bases at V and 8 bases at J, with 16 bases between. The CDR3 loop is CASSPTRGTQQYF. The CDR3 DNA sequence: TGTGCCAGCAGTCCCACTCGGGGGACACAGCAGTACTTC.

The rearrangement joins TRBV28 to TRBJ2-1; TRBD2 matches at 10 bases. CDR3 length: 17 amino acids. The germline CDR1 and CDR2 sequences are MDHEN and SYDVKM. V shed 1 base and J 4 bases; nucleotides not matched to a gene: 7. As DNA, the CDR3 is TGTGCCAGCAGTTTATACATTCTTAGCGGGAGGTACAATGAGCAGTTCTTC. Translated: CASSLYILSGRYNEQFF.

The genes are TRBV25-1 and TRBJ2-3; maybe TRBD2 (6 bases). CDR3 size: 16 residues. V lost 3 bases and J 2 bases, leaving 15 bases between the germline ends. CDR1 is MGHDK, CDR2 SYGVNS, per germline. CDR3 loop: CASSEVAAPYTDTQYF. The DNA for the CDR3 is TGTGCCAGCAGTGAGGTAGCGGCCCCTTACACAGATACGCAGTATTTT. Variable domain in full (rest from reference TRBV25-1 and TRBJ2-3): EADIYQTPRYLVIGTGKKITLECSQTMGHDKMYWYQQDPGMELHLIHYSYGVNSTEKGDLSSESTVSRIRTEHFPLTLESARPSHTSQYLCASSEVAAPYTDTQYFGPGTRLTVL.

V and J are TRBV28 and TRBJ1-2, with a tentative D call TRBD1 (5 bases). V lost 6 bases and J 0 bases, leaving 23 bases between the germline ends. CDR1 is MDHEN, CDR2 SYDVKM, per germline. CDR3 size: 18 residues. Here the CDR3 reads CASSLMGTILITNYGYTF. In nucleotides, the CDR3 is TGTGCCAGCAGCCTTATGGGGACCATCCTGATCACTAACTATGGCTACACCTTC.

CDR3 coding DNA: TGTGCCATCAGTGAGTCTTGGGGTCGCAATCAGCCCCAGCATTTT. Its translation: CAISESWGRNQPQHF. The gene calls are TRBV10-3 and TRBJ1-5; D is unresolved. V was cut by 0 bases and J by 2 bases, with 8 bases left in between. This CDR3 has 15 residues. From germline, CDR1 is ENHRY and CDR2 SYGVKD.

CDR3 nucleotide sequence: TGTGCCAGTAGTACGGATCGCGGCACAGATACGCAGTATTTT. This encodes CASSTDRGTDTQYF. The V call is TRBV19, the J call TRBJ2-3; D is ambiguous. The germline V gene has CDR1 LNHDA and CDR2 SQIVND (reference sequence). The CDR3 length is 14 residues. Trimming left V 4 bases short and J 1 base short, with 9 bases between.

This sequence joins TRBV19 and TRBJ1-5; maybe TRBD1 (6 bases). The length of the CDR3 is 15 residues. V was cut by 10 bases and J by 3 bases, with 19 bases left in between. CDR1 and CDR2 from the germline V gene are LNHDA and SQIVND (reference sequence). CDR3 in amino acids: CATNPRDTHNQPQHF. CDR3 in DNA: TGTGCCACTAACCCCAGGGACACACACAATCAGCCCCAGCATTTT.

V gene TRBV25-1 combines with J gene TRBJ1-4; D is ambiguous. The CDR3 runs to 12 residues. Germline values: CDR1 MGHDK, CDR2 SYGVNS. V lost 3 bases to trimming and J lost 7 bases, with 6 bases between them. The CDR3 sequence: CASSDDVEKLFF. The DNA of the CDR3 is TGTGCCAGCAGTGACGACGTTGAAAAACTGTTTTTT.

Here the CDR3 DNA reads TGTGCCAGCAGTGCCCGGGAGTCCGATAAACAAGAAGAGACCCAGTACTTC. This codes for CASSARESDKQEETQYF. This chain links TRBV25-1 with TRBJ2-5, with a tentative D call TRBD2 (6 bases). V shed 4 bases and J shed 3 bases, with 21 bases lying between them. The CDR3 sequence is 17 residues long. Germline assignment: CDR1 MGHDK and CDR2 SYGVNS.

V and J are TRBV6-1 and TRBJ1-2; TRBD1 aligns across 10 bases. Germline assignment: CDR1 MNHNS and CDR2 SASEGT. This CDR3 is built from 15 residues. V lost 2 bases and J lost 6; bases outside the gene matches: 6. CDR3 loop: CASSEFDRGLDGYTF. CDR3 coding DNA: TGTGCCAGCAGTGAATTTGACAGGGGGCTGGATGGCTACACCTTC.

The gene calls are TRBV5-1 and TRBJ2-2; 8 bases fit TRBD2. Germline CDR1 is SGHRS and CDR2 is YFSETQ. Trimming took 2 bases from V and 7 from J; bases not matched to a gene: 7. The CDR3 runs 15 residues. The CDR3 sequence is CASSFFGRAYGELFF. Written as DNA, the CDR3 is TGCGCCAGCAGCTTCTTCGGGAGGGCCTACGGGGAGCTGTTTTTT.

The rearrangement links TRBV7-6 to TRBJ1-1; D uncertain. The CDR3 spans 13 residues. CDR1 SGHVS and CDR2 FNYEAQ come from the germline V gene. Trimming stripped 3 bases from V and 0 bases from J, with 5 bases between. The CDR3 nucleotides read TGTGCCAGCAGCTTTAAGTTGAACACTGAAGCTTTCTTT. This gives the protein CASSFKLNTEAFF.

CDR3 region: CASSGQGITYSNQPQHF. In DNA, the CDR3 is TGTGCCAGCAGCGGACAGGGGATTACCTATAGCAATCAGCCCCAGCATTTT. V usage is TRBV28 and J usage is TRBJ1-5; 9 nucleotides line up with TRBD1. V shed 6 bases, J shed 0 bases, and the junction held 9 bases outside the gene matches. This CDR3 spans 17 amino acids. Germline V CDR1 and CDR2: MDHEN, SYDVKM.

As to this clone: In the same sample, other DNA sequences code for this CDR3. This chain joins TRBV7-9 and TRBJ2-7; D may be TRBD1 or TRBD2 (5 bases each). This CDR3 contains 14 residues. V lost 5 bases to trimming and J lost 0 bases, with 11 bases between them. Germline CDR1 is SEHNR and CDR2 is FQNEAQ (reference sequence). This CDR3 is CASSPSGTSYEQYF. The CDR3, as DNA: TGTGCCAGCAGCCCATCGGGGACCTCCTACGAGCAGTACTTC.

In this sample, this clone turned up once. The chain is built from TRBV9 and TRBJ2-7; either TRBD1 or TRBD2 may supply D (5 bases each). The CDR3 length is 15 residues. Germline V lookup: CDR1 SGDLS, CDR2 YYNGEE. V was pared by 4 bases and J by 7 bases, with 21 bases between. The CDR3 region has the DNA TGTGCCAGCAGCCCCACCGGGACCAAGGGGTTAGAGCAGTACTTC. It codes for CASSPTGTKGLEQYF.

This clone was recorded only once. The chain links TRBV5-1 to TRBJ1-1, with no clear D. This CDR3 spans 14 amino acids. Germline V gene sequence: CDR1 SGHRS, CDR2 YFSETQ. Trimming removed 2 bases from V and 4 bases from J, with 12 bases in between. DNA of the CDR3: TGCGCCAGCAGCTTAGGAGACGCTGGCACTGAAGCTTTCTTT. Its protein product is CASSLGDAGTEAFF. Full variable domain (outside the CDR3, taken from reference TRBV5-1 and TRBJ1-1): KAGVTQTPRYLIKTRGQQVTLSCSPISGHRSVSWYQQTPGQGLQFLFEYFSETQRNKGNFPGRFSGRQFSNSRSEMNVSTLELGDSALYLCASSLGDAGTEAFFGQGTRLTVV.

The rearrangement links TRBV5-1 to TRBJ2-7; weak D call: TRBD2 (5 bases). The ends were cut back, 0 bases at V and 7 bases at J, with 17 bases in the middle. The CDR3 spans 15 residues. The germline V gene encodes CDR1 SGHRS and CDR2 YFSETQ. This chain's CDR3 is CASSLDGLNGGEQYF. CDR3 sequence (DNA): TGCGCCAGCAGCTTGGACGGGTTAAACGGAGGAGAGCAGTACTTC.

Notes on this clone: The same CDR3 also results from other DNA sequences found in this sample. This chain joins TRBV7-9 and TRBJ2-7; the D is unclear. The CDR3 totals 11 residues. CDR1 and CDR2 from the germline V gene are SEHNR and FQNEAQ (reference sequence). V was pared by 1 base and J by 7 bases, with 5 bases between. For the CDR3, the DNA is TGTGCCAGCAGCTTAGTTGGGGAGCAGTACTTC. Amino acids: CASSLVGEQYF.

This chain links TRBV5-4 with TRBJ2-5, with 7 bases that match TRBD2. The CDR3 consists of 15 residues. Trimming at V came to 0 bases and at J to 4 bases, leaving 6 bases not matched to a gene. Looked up from germline, CDR1 is SGHNT and CDR2 is YYREEE (reference sequence). Written as DNA, the CDR3 is TGTGCCAGCAGCTTGGCCGCGGGAGTCACAGAGACCCAGTACTTC. It is translated as CASSLAAGVTETQYF.

V is TRBV6-1 and J is TRBJ1-2; possibly TRBD1 for D (6 bases). The V and J ends lost 6 bases and 8 bases respectively, with 16 bases between them. Germline CDR1 and CDR2: MNHNS and SASEGT. The CDR3 loop spans 13 amino acids. The CDR3 sequence is CASRPPGGGGYTF. The DNA of the CDR3 is TGTGCCAGCAGGCCCCCCGGGGGGGGCGGCTACACCTTC.

The rearrangement uses TRBV9 and TRBJ2-2; perhaps D is TRBD1 or TRBD2 (5 bases each). Looked up from germline, CDR1 is SGDLS and CDR2 is YYNGEE. CDR3 length: 15 residues. The germline V and J ends were trimmed by 4 bases and 4 bases, with 14 bases remaining between them. CDR3 protein: CASSLTSRGTGELFF. DNA of the CDR3: TGTGCCAGCAGCCTAACTAGTAGGGGCACCGGGGAGCTGTTTTTT.

The chain uses TRBV7-2 and TRBJ1-2; TRBD1 matches at 9 bases. Germline V CDR1 and CDR2: SGHTA, FQGNSA. Unmatched junction bases numbered 6, after V lost 5 bases and J lost 8 bases. There are 13 residues in the CDR3. The CDR3 coding sequence is TGTGCCAGCAGCACAGGGACAGGGTACGGCTACACCTTC. This translates into CASSTGTGYGYTF.

The chain combines TRBV9 with TRBJ2-1; D remains unclear. The CDR3 runs to 18 residues. V lost 2 bases and J 0 bases, leaving 18 bases between the germline ends. From germline, CDR1 is SGDLS and CDR2 YYNGEE. This chain's CDR3 is CASSVGIASASSYNEQFF. The DNA of the CDR3 is TGTGCCAGCAGCGTTGGGATCGCTAGTGCGAGCTCCTACAATGAGCAGTTCTTC.